This T cell receptor beta chain was sequenced for a study of T cell responses to AZD1222 COVID-19 vaccine. Data came from immunoSEQ multiplex PCR; TCRdb stores just in-frame clones and leaves some out. In the table there are 120,000 or so clones, roughly 90% of which are singletons. As regards this clone: Its antigen is unidentified.

Study results and caveats: It was only five to seven AZD1222 recipients who were seropositive at baseline. Scientists sampled the repertoires only once the peak T cell response had passed. Mapped onto spike, vaccine-associated CD4 TCRs spanned it and were dominant at 160-218 and 743-854. Donors in the cohort were predominantly white British and more often female, and clonal diversity was possibly underestimated.

This CDR3 has 12 amino acids. With 7 bases removed from V and 1 base from J, the gap between germline ends came to 8 bases. Germline V gene data show CDR1 as SNHLY and CDR2 as FYNNEI. V usage is TRBV2 and J usage is TRBJ2-7; maybe TRBD1 (6 bases). This clonotype was obtained from an adult in good health. The sequencing here drew on peripheral blood, taken on day 0 of MenACWY control vaccination. The CDR3 DNA reads as TGTGCCAGCACAGGGGATTCCTACGAGCAGTACTTC. It codes for CASTGDSYEQYF.